This note documents a single T cell receptor beta chain sequence. The antigen is unknown. Primers targeted 54 TRBV and 13 TRBJ segments. Profiled with immunoSEQ multiplex PCR; TCRdb holds only in-frame clones, not every one. The sample shows some 110,000 clones, over 90% of them seen only once. Per the germline V gene, CDR1 is MNHEY and CDR2 is SMNVEV (reference sequence). Germline trimming cut 4 bases from V and 11 bases from J; bases unmatched to any gene: 14. The CDR3 length is 14 residues. This sample is part of a study of T cell repertoires and HLA-DP antigens. Material for sequencing was CD4+ T cells from PBMCs. The J gene is TRBJ2-7, the V gene TRBV27, with TRBD1 matching over 7 bases. This TCR derives from a woman under 30 in good health and CMV-seronegative. The CDR3 DNA sequence: TGTGCCAGCAGTTCCCTCATCCGGGACAGAAAAAAGTACGTC. This translates into CASSSLIRDRKKYV.